Following are 4 T cell receptor beta chains from one sample sequenced in a study of technical replicates of blood from a handful of donors. The method was immunoSEQ multiplex PCR; TCRdb's version includes in-frame clones alone and lacks a portion of them. The sample has 55,000 to 80,000 clones, around 93% seen once. Material: T cells isolated from PBMCs. The receptors were gathered from a human donor in good health.

The chain is built from TRBV7-8 and TRBJ1-5; tentative D call: TRBD1 (6 bases). Looked up from germline, CDR1 is SGHVS and CDR2 is FQNEAQ. V was cut by 2 bases and J by 2 bases, with 7 bases left in between. CDR3 length: 14 amino acids. The chain's CDR3 is CASSLHRGNQPQHF. The CDR3 DNA follows: TGTGCCAGCAGCTTACACAGGGGCAATCAGCCCCAGCATTTT.

This clone turned up a few times. V usage is TRBV6-5 and J usage is TRBJ1-1, with 8 bases matching TRBD1. This CDR3 is 13 amino acids long. V lost 7 bases, J lost 6 bases, and 7 bases stayed unmatched. CDR1 is MNHEY, CDR2 SVGAGI, per germline. The CDR3 protein is CASTGQGWAEAFF. Written as DNA, the CDR3 is TGTGCCAGCACCGGACAGGGATGGGCTGAAGCTTTCTTT.

The rearrangement uses TRBV7-9 and TRBJ2-7, with TRBD2 matching over 7 bases. Germline CDR1 and CDR2: SEHNR and FQNEAQ (reference sequence). The junction had 11 bases not matched to a gene; V was cut back by 7 bases and J by 5 bases. The CDR3 totals 14 residues. CDR3: CASTRGGGTHEQYF. The CDR3 DNA is TGTGCCAGCACCCGTGGGGGGGGAACCCACGAGCAGTACTTC. The complete variable domain, with remaining parts taken from reference TRBV7-9 and TRBJ2-7, reads DTGVSQNPRHKITKRGQNVTFRCDPISEHNRLYWYRQTLGQGPEFLTYFQNEAQLEKSRLLSDRFSAERPKGSFSTLEIQRTEQGDSAMYLCASTRGGGTHEQYFGPGTRLTVT.

This chain joins TRBV7-2 and TRBJ2-4; tentatively, D is TRBD2 (5 bases). The CDR3 consists of 15 residues. Germline loops: CDR1 SGHTA, CDR2 FQGNSA. V shed 1 base and J shed 7 bases, with 14 bases lying between them. For the CDR3, the DNA is TGTGCCAGCAGCTTAGTAGGGTGGACTCTGAACATTCAGTACTTC. This encodes CASSLVGWTLNIQYF. The whole variable domain, filled in from reference TRBV7-2 and TRBJ2-4, reads GAGVSQSPSNKVTEKGKDVELRCDPISGHTALYWYRQSLGQGLEFLIYFQGNSAPDKSGLPSDRFSAERTGGSVSTLTIQRTQQEDSAVYLCASSLVGWTLNIQYFGAGTRLSVL.